This TCR beta chain is from a study of blood T cell repertoires in COVID-19. As for the study in general: The United States, Italy and Spain provided the acute and convalescent COVID-19 samples. Sample material is recorded as cDNA or gDNA derived from T cells, B-cell-depleted T cells, or PBMCs.

In the study's own analysis: Amplification from reference gene primers served as the basis for estimated nucleated cell counts. Data came from immunoSEQ multiplex PCR; TCRdb stores just in-frame clones and leaves some out. That table furnishes V, J and clone size, whereas the DNA furnished D and trimming. The table lists under 95,000 clones, 75% to 85% of them singletons. This receptor was obtained from a woman aged 80 or older with acute or convalescent COVID-19. The sequenced sample consisted of peripheral blood.

The CDR3 here is CASSLVGLGARETQYF. In DNA form, the CDR3 reads TGTGCCAGCAGCTTAGTAGGTTTGGGGGCTCGAGAGACCCAGTACTTC. This chain joins TRBV7-2 and TRBJ2-5, with TRBD1 as a possible D gene (6 bases). The ends were cut back, 1 base at V and 4 bases at J, with 16 bases in the middle. This CDR3 region has 16 residues. In germline, CDR1 is SGHTA, CDR2 FQGNSA.